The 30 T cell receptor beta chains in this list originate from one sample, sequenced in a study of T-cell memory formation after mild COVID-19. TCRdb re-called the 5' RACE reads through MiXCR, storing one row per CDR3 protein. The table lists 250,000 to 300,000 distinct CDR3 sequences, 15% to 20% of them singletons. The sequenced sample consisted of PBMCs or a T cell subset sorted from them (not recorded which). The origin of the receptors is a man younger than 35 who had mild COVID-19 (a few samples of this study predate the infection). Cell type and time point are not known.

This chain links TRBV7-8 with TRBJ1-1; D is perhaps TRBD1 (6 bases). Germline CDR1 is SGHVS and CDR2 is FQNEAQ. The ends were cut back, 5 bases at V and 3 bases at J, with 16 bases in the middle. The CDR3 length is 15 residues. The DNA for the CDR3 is TGTGCCAGCAGCGGGCGGGGGGCTGACGACACTGAAGCTTTCTTT. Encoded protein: CASSGRGADDTEAFF.

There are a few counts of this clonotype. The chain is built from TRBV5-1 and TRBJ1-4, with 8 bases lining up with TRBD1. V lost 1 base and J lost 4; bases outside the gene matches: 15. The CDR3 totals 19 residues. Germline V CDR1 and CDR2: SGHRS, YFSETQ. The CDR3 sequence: CASSLPRVDSDRGNEKLFF. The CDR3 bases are TGCGCCAGCAGCTTGCCCCGCGTGGACTCCGACAGGGGTAATGAAAAACTGTTTTTT.

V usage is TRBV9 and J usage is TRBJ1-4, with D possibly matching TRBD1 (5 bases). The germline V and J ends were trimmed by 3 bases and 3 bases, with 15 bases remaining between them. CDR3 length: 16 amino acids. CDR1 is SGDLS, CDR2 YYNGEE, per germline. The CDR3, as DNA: TGTGCCAGCAGCGCCCAGCCAGGGTCATCTAATGAAAAACTGTTTTTT. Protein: CASSAQPGSSNEKLFF.

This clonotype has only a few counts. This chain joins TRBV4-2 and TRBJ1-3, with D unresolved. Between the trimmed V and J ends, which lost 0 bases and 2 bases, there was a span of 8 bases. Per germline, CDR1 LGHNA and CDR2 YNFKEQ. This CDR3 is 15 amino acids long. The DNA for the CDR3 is TGTGCCAGCAGCCAAGAAACGACGGCTGGAAACACCATATATTTT. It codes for CASSQETTAGNTIYF.

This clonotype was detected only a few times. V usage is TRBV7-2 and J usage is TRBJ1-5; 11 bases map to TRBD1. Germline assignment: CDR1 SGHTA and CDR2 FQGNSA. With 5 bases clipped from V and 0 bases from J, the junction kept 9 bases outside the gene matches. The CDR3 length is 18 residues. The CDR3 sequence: CASSRGTGGRYSNQPQHF. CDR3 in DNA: TGTGCCAGCAGCCGTGGGACAGGGGGACGCTATAGCAATCAGCCCCAGCATTTT.

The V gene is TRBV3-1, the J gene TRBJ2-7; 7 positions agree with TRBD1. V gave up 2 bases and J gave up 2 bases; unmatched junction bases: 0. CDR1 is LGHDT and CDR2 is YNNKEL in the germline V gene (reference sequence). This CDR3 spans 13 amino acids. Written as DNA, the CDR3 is TGTGCCAGCAGCCAAAGGGGGCCCTACGAGCAGTACTTC. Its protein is CASSQRGPYEQYF.

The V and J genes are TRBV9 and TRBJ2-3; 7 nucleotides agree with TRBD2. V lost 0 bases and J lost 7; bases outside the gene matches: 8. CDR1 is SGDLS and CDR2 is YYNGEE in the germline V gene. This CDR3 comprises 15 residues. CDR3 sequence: CASSVAFGEGNTQYF. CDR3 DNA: TGTGCCAGCAGCGTAGCTTTCGGGGAGGGGAATACGCAGTATTTT. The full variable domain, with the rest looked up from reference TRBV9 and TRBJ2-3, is DSGVTQTPKHLITATGQRVTLRCSPRSGDLSVYWYQQSLDQGLQFLIQYYNGEERAKGNILERFSAQQFPDLHSELNLSSLELGDSALYFCASSVAFGEGNTQYFGPGTRLTVL.

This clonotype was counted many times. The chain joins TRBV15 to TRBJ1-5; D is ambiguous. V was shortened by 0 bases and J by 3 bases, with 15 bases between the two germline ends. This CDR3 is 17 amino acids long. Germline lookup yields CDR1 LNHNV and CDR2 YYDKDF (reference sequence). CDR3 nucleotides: TGTGCCACCAGCAGAGAATGGGCCGTTCCGTTCAATCAGCCCCAGCATTTT. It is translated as CATSREWAVPFNQPQHF.

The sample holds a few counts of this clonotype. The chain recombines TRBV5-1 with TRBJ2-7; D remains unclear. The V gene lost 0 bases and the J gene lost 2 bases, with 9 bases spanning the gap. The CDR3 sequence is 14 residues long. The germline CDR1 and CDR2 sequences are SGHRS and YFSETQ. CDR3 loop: CASSLGQVAYEQYF. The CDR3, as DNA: TGCGCCAGCAGCTTGGGTCAGGTCGCCTACGAGCAGTACTTC.

Here the CDR3 reads CASSYSQGPYEQYV. CDR3 DNA: TGTGCCAGCAGTTACTCGCAGGGCCCCTACGAGCAGTACGTC. The rearrangement links TRBV6-5 to TRBJ2-7; perhaps TRBD1 as D (5 bases). The CDR3 runs to 14 residues. Trimming pared 0 bases from V and 2 bases from J, leaving 8 bases between. Per the germline V gene, CDR1 is MNHEY and CDR2 is SVGAGI.

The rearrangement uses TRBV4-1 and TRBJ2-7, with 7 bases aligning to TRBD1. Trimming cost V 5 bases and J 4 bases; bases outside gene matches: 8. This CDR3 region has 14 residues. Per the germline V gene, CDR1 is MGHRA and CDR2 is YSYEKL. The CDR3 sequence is CASSYRDSFYEQYF. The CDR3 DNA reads TGCGCCAGCAGCTACCGGGACAGTTTTTACGAGCAGTACTTC.

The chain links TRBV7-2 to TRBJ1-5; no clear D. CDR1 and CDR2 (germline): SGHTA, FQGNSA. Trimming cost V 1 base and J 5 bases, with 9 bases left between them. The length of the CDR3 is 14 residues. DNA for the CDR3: TGTGCCAGCAGCTTAGGTGGTCAGGATCAGCCCCAGCATTTT. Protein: CASSLGGQDQPQHF.

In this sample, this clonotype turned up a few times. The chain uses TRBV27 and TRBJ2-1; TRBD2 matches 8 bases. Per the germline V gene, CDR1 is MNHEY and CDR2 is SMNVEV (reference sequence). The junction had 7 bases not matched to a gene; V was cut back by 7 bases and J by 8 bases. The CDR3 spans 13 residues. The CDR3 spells CASTTGGLYEQFF. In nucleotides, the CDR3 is TGTGCCAGCACCACGGGGGGGTTGTATGAGCAGTTCTTC.

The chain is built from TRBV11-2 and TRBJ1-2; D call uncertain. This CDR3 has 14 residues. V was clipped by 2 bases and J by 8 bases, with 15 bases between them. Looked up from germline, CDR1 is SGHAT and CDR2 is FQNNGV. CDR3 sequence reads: CASSLINPAGGYTF. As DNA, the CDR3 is TGTGCCAGCAGCTTAATTAATCCGGCCGGCGGCTACACCTTC.

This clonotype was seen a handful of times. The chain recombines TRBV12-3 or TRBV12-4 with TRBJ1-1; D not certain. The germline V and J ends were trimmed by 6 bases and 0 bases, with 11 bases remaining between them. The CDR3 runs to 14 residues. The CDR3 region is CASSLLYMNTEAFF. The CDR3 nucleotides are TGTGCCAGCAGCCTTCTCTACATGAACACTGAAGCTTTCTTT.

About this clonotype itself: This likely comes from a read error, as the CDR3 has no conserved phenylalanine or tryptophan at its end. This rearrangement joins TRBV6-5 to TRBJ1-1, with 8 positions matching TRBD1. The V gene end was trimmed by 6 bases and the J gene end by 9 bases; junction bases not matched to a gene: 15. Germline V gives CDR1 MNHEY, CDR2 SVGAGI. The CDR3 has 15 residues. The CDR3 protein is CASRDTGTGYPQAFY. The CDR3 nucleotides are TGTGCCAGCAGGGATACCGGGACAGGATACCCCCAAGCTTTCTAT.

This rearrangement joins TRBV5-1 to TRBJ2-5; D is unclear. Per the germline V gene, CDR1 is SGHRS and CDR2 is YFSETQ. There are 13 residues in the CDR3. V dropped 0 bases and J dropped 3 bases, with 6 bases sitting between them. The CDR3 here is CASSLEVEETQYF. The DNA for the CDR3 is TGCGCCAGCAGCTTGGAGGTGGAAGAGACCCAGTACTTC.

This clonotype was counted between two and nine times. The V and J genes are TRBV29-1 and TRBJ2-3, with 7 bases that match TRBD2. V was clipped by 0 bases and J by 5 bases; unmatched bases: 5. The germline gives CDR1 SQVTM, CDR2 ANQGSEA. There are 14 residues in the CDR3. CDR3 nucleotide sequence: TGCAGCGTTGAAGAAGCGGGGAAGGGAGATACGCAGTATTTT. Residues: CSVEEAGKGDTQYF.

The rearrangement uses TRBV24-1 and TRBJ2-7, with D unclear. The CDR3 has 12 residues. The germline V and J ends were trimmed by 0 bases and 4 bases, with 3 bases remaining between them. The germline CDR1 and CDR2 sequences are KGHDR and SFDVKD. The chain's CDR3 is CATSDLSYEQYV. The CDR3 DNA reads TGTGCCACCAGTGATTTGTCATACGAGCAGTACGTC.

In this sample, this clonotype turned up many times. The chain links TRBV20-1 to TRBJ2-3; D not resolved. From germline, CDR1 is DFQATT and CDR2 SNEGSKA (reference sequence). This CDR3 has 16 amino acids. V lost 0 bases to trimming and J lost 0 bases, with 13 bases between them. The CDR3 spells CSAREGSTFSTDTQYF. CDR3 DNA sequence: TGCAGTGCTAGAGAGGGGTCAACATTTAGCACAGATACGCAGTATTTT.

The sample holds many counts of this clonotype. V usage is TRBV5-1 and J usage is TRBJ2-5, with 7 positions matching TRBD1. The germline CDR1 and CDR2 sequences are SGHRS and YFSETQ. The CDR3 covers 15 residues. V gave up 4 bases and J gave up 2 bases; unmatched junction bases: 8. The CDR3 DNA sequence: TGCGCCAGCAGCGATTATGGGACAGAGCAAGAGACCCAGTACTTC. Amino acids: CASSDYGTEQETQYF.

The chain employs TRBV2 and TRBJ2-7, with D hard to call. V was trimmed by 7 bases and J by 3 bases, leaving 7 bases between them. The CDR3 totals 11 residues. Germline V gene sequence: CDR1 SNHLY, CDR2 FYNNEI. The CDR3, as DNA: TGTGCCAGCAAGGCCAGCTACGAGCAGTACGTC. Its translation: CASKASYEQYV.

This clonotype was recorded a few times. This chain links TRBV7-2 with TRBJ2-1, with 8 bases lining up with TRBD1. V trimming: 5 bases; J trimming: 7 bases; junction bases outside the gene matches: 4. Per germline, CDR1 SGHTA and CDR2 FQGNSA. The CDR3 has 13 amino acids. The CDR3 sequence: CASSRTGLNEQFF. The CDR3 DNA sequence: TGTGCCAGCAGCCGGACAGGGTTGAATGAGCAGTTCTTC.

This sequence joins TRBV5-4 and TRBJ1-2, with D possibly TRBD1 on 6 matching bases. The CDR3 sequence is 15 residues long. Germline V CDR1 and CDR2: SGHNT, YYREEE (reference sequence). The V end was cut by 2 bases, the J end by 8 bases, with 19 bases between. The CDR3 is CASSLDRRGTKGYTF. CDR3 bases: TGTGCCAGCAGCTTAGACAGGAGGGGAACCAAGGGCTACACCTTC. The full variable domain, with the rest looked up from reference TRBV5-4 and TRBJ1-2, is ETGVTQSPTHLIKTRGQQVTLRCSSQSGHNTVSWYQQALGQGPQFIFQYYREEENGRGNFPPRFSGLQFPNYSSELNVNALELDDSALYLCASSLDRRGTKGYTFGSGTRLTVV.

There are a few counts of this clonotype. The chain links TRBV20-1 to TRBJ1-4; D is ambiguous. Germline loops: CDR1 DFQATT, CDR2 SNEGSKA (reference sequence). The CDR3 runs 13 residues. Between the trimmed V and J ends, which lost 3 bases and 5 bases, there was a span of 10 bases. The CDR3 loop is CSASASPNEKLFF. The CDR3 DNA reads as TGCAGTGCTAGTGCCTCCCCCAATGAAAAACTGTTTTTT.

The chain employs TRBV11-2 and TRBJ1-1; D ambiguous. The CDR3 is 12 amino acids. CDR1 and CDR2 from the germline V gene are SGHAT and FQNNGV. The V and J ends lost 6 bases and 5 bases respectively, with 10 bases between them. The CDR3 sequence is CASRHTGTEAFF. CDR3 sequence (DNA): TGTGCCAGCAGACATACGGGGACTGAAGCTTTCTTT.

The DNA of the CDR3 is TGTGCCAGCTCGCTCAAGGGTGGAGACACTGAAGCTTTCTTT. Protein sequence: CASSLKGGDTEAFF. The rearrangement uses TRBV18 and TRBJ1-1; no reliable D call. V lost 6 bases to trimming and J lost 3 bases, with 14 bases between them. This CDR3 has 14 amino acids. Germline-derived CDR1 and CDR2 are KGHSH and LQKENI.

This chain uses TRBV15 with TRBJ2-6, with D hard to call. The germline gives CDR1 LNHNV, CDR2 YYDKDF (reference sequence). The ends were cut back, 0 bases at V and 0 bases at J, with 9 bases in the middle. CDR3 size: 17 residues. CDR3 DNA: TGTGCCACCAGCAGAGATGCCGCGAGCTCTGGGGCCAACGTCCTGACTTTC. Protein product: CATSRDAASSGANVLTF.

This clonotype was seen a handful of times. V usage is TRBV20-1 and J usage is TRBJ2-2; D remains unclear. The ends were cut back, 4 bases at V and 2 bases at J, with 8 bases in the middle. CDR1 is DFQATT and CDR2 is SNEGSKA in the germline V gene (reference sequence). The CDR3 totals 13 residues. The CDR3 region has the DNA TGCAGTGCTACTGAGACCAACACCGGGGAGCTGTTTTTT. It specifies CSATETNTGELFF.

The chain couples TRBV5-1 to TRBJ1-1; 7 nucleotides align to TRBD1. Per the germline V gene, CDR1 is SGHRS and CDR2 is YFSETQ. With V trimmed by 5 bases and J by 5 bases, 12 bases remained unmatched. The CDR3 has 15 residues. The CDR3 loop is CASSYRQGIQTEAFF. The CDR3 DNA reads TGCGCCAGCAGTTACCGACAGGGTATTCAAACTGAAGCTTTCTTT.